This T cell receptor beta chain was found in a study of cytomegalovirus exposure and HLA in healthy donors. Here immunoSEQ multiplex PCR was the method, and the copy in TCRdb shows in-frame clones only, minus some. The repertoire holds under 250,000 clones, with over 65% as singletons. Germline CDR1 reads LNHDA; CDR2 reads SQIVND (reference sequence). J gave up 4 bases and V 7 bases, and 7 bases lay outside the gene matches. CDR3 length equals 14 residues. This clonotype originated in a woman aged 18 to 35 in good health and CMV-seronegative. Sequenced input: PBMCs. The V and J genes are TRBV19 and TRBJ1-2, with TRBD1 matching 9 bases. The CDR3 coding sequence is TGTGCCAGTACCCGGACAGGGGTCACCTATGGCTACACCTTC. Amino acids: CASTRTGVTYGYTF.